This T cell receptor beta chain was observed in a study of T cell repertoires and Cas9 in healthy adults. Study in general: CD4 and CD8 compartments: SpCas9-reactive T cells profiled for potency, cytotoxicity, lineage. Whole-study findings and limits: Reportedly, SpCas9-reactive effector T cell proliferation and function were mitigated by SpCas9-reactive Tregs in vitro.

In regard to this clone: Its antigen is not identified.

TCRdb keeps only in-frame clones here, not all; method: immunoSEQ multiplex PCR. Of some 20,000 clones in the sample, about 90% were seen once. The sample comprised CD4+ effector T cells (CD127+, CD25-, CD137-, CD154-) from PBMCs; culture status not recorded. The sequence was obtained from a human donor in good health.

In nucleotides, the CDR3 is TGCGCCAGCTCAGAGAACACTGAAGCTTTCTTT. Amino acid sequence: CASSENTEAFF. The chain couples TRBV5-1 to TRBJ1-1; D is uncertain. Trimming took off 7 bases at V and 1 base at J, with 5 bases between the two ends. This CDR3 has 11 amino acids. Germline V gene data show CDR1 as SGHRS and CDR2 as YFSETQ.